This T cell receptor beta chain emerged from a study of cytomegalovirus exposure and HLA in healthy donors. Overall study: Researchers previously reported finding just under 120 million unique TCR beta sequences from roughly 170 million T cells.

In the PCR, 60 Vbeta and 13 Jbeta primers were used. This table comes from immunoSEQ multiplex PCR, and its TCRdb copy is limited to in-frame clones, with some not included. The table has 140,000 to 150,000 clones, roughly 66% seen once; the top ten hold 1.6%. Study-level results: Trimming of TCR beta V- and J-genes showed a link, identified in a later analysis, to a missense DCLRE1C variant. Further analysis, carried out later, found HLA-associated TCR beta chains more clonally expanded than equally common other chains.

Trimming cost V 2 bases and J 1 base, with 9 bases left between them. This CDR3 spans 16 amino acids. The germline CDR1 and CDR2 sequences are SGHTA and FQGNSA. Those who donated were healthy bone marrow donors. This clone has just one count. Its specificity is not known. This rearrangement joins TRBV7-2 to TRBJ2-6, with a tentative D call TRBD1 (6 bases). The sample taken for sequencing was PBMCs. This TCR was recovered from a woman between 18 and 29 years old in good health and CMV-seronegative. CDR3 sequence reads: CASSLRQESGANVLTF. CDR3 bases: TGTGCCAGCAGCTTACGACAGGAGTCTGGGGCCAACGTCCTGACTTTC.